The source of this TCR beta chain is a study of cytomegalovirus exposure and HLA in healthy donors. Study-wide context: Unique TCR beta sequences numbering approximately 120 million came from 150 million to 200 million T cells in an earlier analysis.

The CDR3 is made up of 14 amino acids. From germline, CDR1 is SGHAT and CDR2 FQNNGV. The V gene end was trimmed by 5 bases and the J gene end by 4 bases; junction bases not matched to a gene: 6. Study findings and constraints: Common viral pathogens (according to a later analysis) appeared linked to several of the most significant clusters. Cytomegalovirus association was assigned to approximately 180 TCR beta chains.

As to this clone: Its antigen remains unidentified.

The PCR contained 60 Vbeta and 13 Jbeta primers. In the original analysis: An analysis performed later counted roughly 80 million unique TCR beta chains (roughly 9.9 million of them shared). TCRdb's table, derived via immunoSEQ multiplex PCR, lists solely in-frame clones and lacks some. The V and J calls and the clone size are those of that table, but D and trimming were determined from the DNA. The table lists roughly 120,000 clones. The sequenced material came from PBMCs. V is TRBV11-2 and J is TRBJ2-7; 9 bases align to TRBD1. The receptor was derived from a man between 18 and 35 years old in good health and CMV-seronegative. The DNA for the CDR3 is TGTGCCAGCAGCAGAGGACAGGGGATGTACGAGCAGTACTTC. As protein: CASSRGQGMYEQYF.